One sample yielded the 15 T cell receptor beta chains listed below, sequenced in a study of T-cell reconstitution after alpha-beta-depleted transplantation in children. The library targeted TCRbeta and was prepared with unique molecular identifiers. A single record per CDR3 protein comes from TCRdb applying MiXCR to the PCR reads. The sample lists 100,000 to 150,000 distinct CDR3 sequences; roughly 23% were seen once. The sequenced sample was PBMCs, mostly from graft donor cells, obtained 180 days after TCRalphabeta/CD19-depleted stem cell transplant. These receptors all stem from a male patient aged 2 to 9 who had a stem cell transplant for chronic granulomatous disease, so the T cells may come from the graft donor.

This clonotype turned up a few times. The chain employs TRBV28 and TRBJ2-1; D gene ambiguous. This CDR3 region has 14 residues. The germline V gene has CDR1 MDHEN and CDR2 SYDVKM. Trimming left V 2 bases short and J 5 bases short, with 10 bases between. The CDR3 reads CASSLPRAHNEQFF. As DNA, the CDR3 is TGTGCCAGCAGTTTACCCCGGGCCCACAATGAGCAGTTCTTC.

This clonotype came up many times. This chain connects TRBV20-1 to TRBJ2-5, with D uncertain. V was cut by 0 bases and J by 10 bases, with 18 bases left in between. Looked up from germline, CDR1 is DFQATT and CDR2 is SNEGSKA (reference sequence). The CDR3 contains 14 residues. In DNA form, the CDR3 reads TGCAGTGCTAGAGATCTTAGGTTACGTGAAGACCAGTACTTC. Protein product: CSARDLRLREDQYF.

The rearrangement joins TRBV7-2 to TRBJ2-3; TRBD1 or TRBD2 may be the D gene (5 bases each). CDR3 size: 15 residues. CDR1 is SGHTA and CDR2 is FQGNSA in the germline V gene. Trimming took off 6 bases at V and 7 bases at J, with 20 bases between the two ends. The chain's CDR3 is CASRSGPYRQYTQYF. CDR3 in DNA: TGTGCCAGCAGATCGGGACCCTACAGACAATATACGCAGTATTTT.

V usage is TRBV29-1 and J usage is TRBJ2-3; maybe TRBD2 (7 bases). Germline values: CDR1 SQVTM, CDR2 ANQGSEA. The CDR3 has 14 residues. Trimming shortened V by 7 bases and J by 5 bases, and 19 bases separated the two germline ends. CDR3: CSGDGGAGLDTQYF. As DNA, the CDR3 is TGCAGCGGAGATGGGGGGGCCGGTTTAGATACGCAGTATTTT.

The chain couples TRBV5-6 to TRBJ1-1; D is unresolved. Germline V gene sequence: CDR1 SGHDT, CDR2 YYEEEE. There are 15 residues in the CDR3. Trimming shortened V by 1 base and J by 4 bases, and 14 bases separated the two germline ends. The CDR3 DNA is TGTGCCAGCAGCTTGATGCCTGGCCTGGGCACTGAAGCTTTCTTT. Encoded protein: CASSLMPGLGTEAFF.

The chain employs TRBV4-1 and TRBJ1-3, with D perhaps matching TRBD1 (6 bases). The germline CDR1 and CDR2 sequences are MGHRA and YSYEKL. V was trimmed by 2 bases and J by 0 bases, leaving 20 bases between them. The CDR3 loop spans 19 amino acids. The CDR3 nucleotides read TGCGCCAGCAGCCAAAGAAGAACAGGGAACGGACCCTCTGGAAACACCATATATTTT. Amino acid sequence: CASSQRRTGNGPSGNTIYF.

This clonotype was counted many times. This chain connects TRBV12-3 or TRBV12-4 to TRBJ2-1; TRBD2 might be the D (5 bases). The ends were cut back, 8 bases at V and 0 bases at J, with 11 bases in the middle. CDR3 size: 14 residues. The DNA of the CDR3 is TGTGCCAGCTCCCCGGGGAGCTCCTACAATGAGCAGTTCTTC. Its protein product is CASSPGSSYNEQFF.

This clonotype was seen repeatedly, ten times or more. J is TRBJ2-1 and V is TRBV12-3 or TRBV12-4; tentatively, D is TRBD2 (5 bases). The CDR3 sequence is 13 residues long. Trimming left V 2 bases short and J 10 bases short, with 12 bases between. This CDR3 reads CASSLYTGLEQFF. The CDR3 DNA reads as TGTGCCAGCAGTTTATATACGGGGTTAGAGCAGTTCTTC.

This clonotype was seen a handful of times. The J gene is TRBJ2-3, the V gene TRBV20-1; 10 positions match TRBD2. This CDR3 has 17 residues. The V gene's germline CDR1 is DFQATT and CDR2 SNEGSKA (reference sequence). The trim removed 0 bases at V and 2 bases at J, leaving 8 bases unmatched. The CDR3 spells CSARDPGLAGVTDTQYF. The CDR3 nucleotides are TGCAGTGCTAGAGATCCTGGCCTAGCGGGAGTCACAGATACGCAGTATTTT.

This clonotype was detected many times. This chain links TRBV18 with TRBJ2-1, with no clear D. Germline CDR1 KGHSH, CDR2 LQKENI. The CDR3 spans 15 residues. V lost 3 bases and J lost 0, with 9 bases in between. CDR3 amino acids: CASSPSQVSYNEQFF. Here the CDR3 DNA reads TGTGCCAGCTCACCGAGTCAGGTCTCCTACAATGAGCAGTTCTTC.

This clonotype was seen many times. This chain uses TRBV18 with TRBJ1-5; D is undetermined. This CDR3 is built from 16 residues. Germline CDR1 reads KGHSH; CDR2 reads LQKENI. V dropped 4 bases and J dropped 5 bases, with 18 bases sitting between them. CDR3 sequence: CASSLLGRTDHQPQHF. CDR3 in DNA: TGTGCCAGCTCACTTCTTGGACGGACCGACCATCAGCCCCAGCATTTT.

Many counts were recorded for this clonotype. The chain links TRBV12-3 or TRBV12-4 to TRBJ2-4; D is unclear. The CDR3 runs 14 residues. Trimming took 7 bases from V and 0 from J, leaving 10 bases between them. DNA of the CDR3: TGTGCCAGCACCAGACAACTAGCCAAAAACATTCAGTACTTC. It yields the protein CASTRQLAKNIQYF.

Only a few counts were recorded for this clonotype. The chain joins TRBV12-3 or TRBV12-4 to TRBJ2-5; 10 bases align to TRBD2. This CDR3 has 16 residues. Trimming took 3 bases from V and 5 from J; bases not matched to a gene: 9. The CDR3 loop is CASSFSHSGRRETQYF. In DNA form, the CDR3 reads TGTGCCAGCAGTTTCTCACATAGCGGGAGGAGGGAGACCCAGTACTTC.

Ten or more counts support this clonotype. This rearrangement joins TRBV6-5 to TRBJ2-5; TRBD2 might be the D (6 bases). The CDR3 covers 13 residues. The V and J ends lost 2 bases and 4 bases respectively, with 8 bases between them. In germline, CDR1 is MNHEY, CDR2 SVGAGI. The CDR3 DNA reads as TGTGCCAGCAGTTACGGGGGGAGAGAGACCCAGTACTTC. It codes for CASSYGGRETQYF.

This clonotype was observed many times. J is TRBJ2-7 and V is TRBV20-1; D gene uncertain. Germline assignment: CDR1 DFQATT and CDR2 SNEGSKA (reference sequence). This CDR3 is 14 amino acids long. Trimming left V 0 bases short and J 2 bases short, with 11 bases between. In nucleotides, the CDR3 is TGCAGTGCTAGAGATCCTGGGGTAACCTACGAGCAGTACTTC. Protein product: CSARDPGVTYEQYF.